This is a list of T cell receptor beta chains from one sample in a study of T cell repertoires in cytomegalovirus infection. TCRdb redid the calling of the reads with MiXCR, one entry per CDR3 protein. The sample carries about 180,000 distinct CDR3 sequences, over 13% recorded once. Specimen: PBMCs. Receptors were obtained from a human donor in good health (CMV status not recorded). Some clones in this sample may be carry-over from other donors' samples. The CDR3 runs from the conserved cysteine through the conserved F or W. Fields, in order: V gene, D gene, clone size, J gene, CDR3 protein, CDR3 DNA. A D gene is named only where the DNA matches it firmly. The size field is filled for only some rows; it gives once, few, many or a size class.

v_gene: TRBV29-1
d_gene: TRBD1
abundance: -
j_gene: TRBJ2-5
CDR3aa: CSAPGQGYQETQYF
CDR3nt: TGCAGCGCTCCTGGACAGGGCTATCAAGAGACCCAGTACTTC

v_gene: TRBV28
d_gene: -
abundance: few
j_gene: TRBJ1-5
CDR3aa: CASSFQGAWQPQHF
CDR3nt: TGTGCCAGCAGTTTTCAAGGGGCCTGGCAGCCCCAGCATTTT

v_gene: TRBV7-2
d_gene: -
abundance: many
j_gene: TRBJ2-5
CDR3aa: CASSLYLGAQETQYF
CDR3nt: TGTGCCAGCAGCTTATATCTCGGAGCGCAAGAGACCCAGTACTTC

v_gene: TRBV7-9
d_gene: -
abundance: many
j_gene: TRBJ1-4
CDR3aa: CASSPNPQDEKLFF
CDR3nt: TGTGCCAGCAGCCCTAATCCCCAGGATGAAAAACTGTTTTTT

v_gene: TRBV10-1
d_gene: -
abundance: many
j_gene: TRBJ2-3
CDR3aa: CASSGTGDTQYF
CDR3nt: TGCGCCAGCAGCGGGACGGGAGATACGCAGTATTTT

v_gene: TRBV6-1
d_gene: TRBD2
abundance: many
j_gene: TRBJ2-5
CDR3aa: CASTPTTSGRKETQYF
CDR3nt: TGTGCCAGCACCCCGACGACTAGCGGGAGGAAGGAGACCCAGTACTTC

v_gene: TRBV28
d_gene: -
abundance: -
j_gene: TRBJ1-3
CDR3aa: CASSLRGVGSGNTIYF
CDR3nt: TGTGCCAGCAGTTTAAGGGGGGTGGGGTCTGGAAACACCATATATTTT

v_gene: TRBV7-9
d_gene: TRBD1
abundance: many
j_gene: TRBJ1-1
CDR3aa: CASSALDRKNTEAFF
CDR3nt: TGTGCCAGCAGCGCCCTGGACAGGAAGAACACTGAAGCTTTCTTT

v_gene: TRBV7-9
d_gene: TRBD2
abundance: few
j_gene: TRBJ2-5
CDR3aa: CASSPPGGYKETQYF
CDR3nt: TGTGCCAGCAGCCCCCCGGGAGGTTACAAAGAGACCCAGTACTTC

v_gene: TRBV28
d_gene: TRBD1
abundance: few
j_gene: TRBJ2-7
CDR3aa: CASLGRDRGYYEQYF
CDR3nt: TGTGCCAGCCTTGGACGGGACAGAGGATACTACGAGCAGTACTTC

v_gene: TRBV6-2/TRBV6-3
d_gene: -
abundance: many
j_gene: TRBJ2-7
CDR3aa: CASSYEPYEQYF
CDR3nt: TGTGCCAGCAGTTACGAACCCTACGAGCAGTACTTC

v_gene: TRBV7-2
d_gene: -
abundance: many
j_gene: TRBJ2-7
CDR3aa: CASSLVPTELVSYEQYF
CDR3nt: TGTGCCAGCAGCTTAGTCCCCACTGAACTTGTCTCCTACGAGCAGTACTTC

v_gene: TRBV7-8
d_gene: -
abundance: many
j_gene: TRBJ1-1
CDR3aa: CASSRGQMNTEAFF
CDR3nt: TGTGCCAGCAGTAGAGGACAGATGAACACTGAAGCTTTCTTT

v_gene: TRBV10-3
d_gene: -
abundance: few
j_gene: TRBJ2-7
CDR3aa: CAISAAGTFGEQYF
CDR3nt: TGTGCCATCAGTGCAGCCGGGACCTTCGGCGAGCAGTACTTC

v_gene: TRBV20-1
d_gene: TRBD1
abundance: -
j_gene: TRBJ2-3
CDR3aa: CFGGQGAKIHTDTQYF
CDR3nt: TGCTTCGGCGGACAGGGGGCGAAAATACACACAGATACGCAGTATTTT

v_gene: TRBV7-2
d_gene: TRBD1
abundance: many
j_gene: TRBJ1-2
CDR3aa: CASSNPGQGRGYTF
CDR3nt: TGTGCCAGCAGCAACCCGGGACAGGGGAGAGGCTACACCTTC

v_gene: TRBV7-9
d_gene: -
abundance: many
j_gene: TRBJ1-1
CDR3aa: CASSLESGIEAFF
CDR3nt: TGTGCCAGCAGCCTTGAATCAGGGATTGAAGCTTTCTTT

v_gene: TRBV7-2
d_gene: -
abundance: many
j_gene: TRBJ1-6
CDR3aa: CASSPLWGGDSPLHF
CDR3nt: TGTGCCAGCAGCCCGCTTTGGGGGGGCGACTCACCCCTCCACTTT

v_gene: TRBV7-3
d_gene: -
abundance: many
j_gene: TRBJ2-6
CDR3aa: CASSLTKRGPSGANVLTF
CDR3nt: TGTGCCAGCAGCTTAACGAAAAGGGGTCCCTCTGGGGCCAACGTCCTGACTTTC

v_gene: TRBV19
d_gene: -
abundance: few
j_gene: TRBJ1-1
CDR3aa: CASSLDGVGTEAFF
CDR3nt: TGTGCCAGTAGTTTAGATGGGGTTGGGACTGAAGCTTTCTTT

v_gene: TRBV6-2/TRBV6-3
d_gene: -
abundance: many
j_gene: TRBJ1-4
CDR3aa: CASSYPQGRTTNEKLFF
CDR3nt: TGTGCCAGCAGTTACCCCCAGGGTAGGACAACTAATGAAAAACTGTTTTTT

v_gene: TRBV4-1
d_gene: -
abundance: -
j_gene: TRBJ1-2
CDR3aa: CASSRDRDILYGYTF
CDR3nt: TGCGCCAGCAGCCGAGACCGGGACATCCTCTATGGCTACACCTTC

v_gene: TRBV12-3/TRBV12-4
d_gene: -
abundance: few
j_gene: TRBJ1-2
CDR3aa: CASSLEGFYGYTF
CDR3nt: TGTGCCAGCAGTTTAGAGGGATTCTATGGCTACACCTTC

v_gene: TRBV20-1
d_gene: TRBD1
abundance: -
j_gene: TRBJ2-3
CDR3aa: CSASDREEQYF
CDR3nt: TGCAGTGCTAGTGACAGGGAAGAGCAGTATTTT

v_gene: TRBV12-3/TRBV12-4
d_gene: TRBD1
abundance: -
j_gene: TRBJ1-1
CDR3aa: CASSPTSRGLGVNTEAFF
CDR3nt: TGTGCCAGCAGCCCCACTTCCAGGGGGCTTGGGGTGAACACTGAAGCTTTCTTT

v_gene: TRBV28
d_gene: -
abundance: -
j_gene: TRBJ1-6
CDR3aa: CASSIPGTGYSPLHF
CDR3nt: TGTGCCAGCAGTATACCCGGTACAGGTTATTCACCCCTCCACTTT

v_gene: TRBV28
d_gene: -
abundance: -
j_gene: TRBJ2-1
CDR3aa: CASSTASEQFF
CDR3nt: TGTGCCAGCAGTACCGCTAGTGAGCAGTTCTTC

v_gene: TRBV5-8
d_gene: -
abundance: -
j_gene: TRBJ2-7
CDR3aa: CASTYQRPADEQYF
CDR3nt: TGTGCCAGCACTTATCAGCGTCCCGCGGACGAGCAGTACTTC

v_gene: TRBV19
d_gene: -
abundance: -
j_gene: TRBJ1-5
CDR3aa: CASSIDQSLHYSNQPQHF
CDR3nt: TGTGCCAGTAGTATAGATCAGTCACTTCATTATAGCAATCAGCCCCAGCATTTT

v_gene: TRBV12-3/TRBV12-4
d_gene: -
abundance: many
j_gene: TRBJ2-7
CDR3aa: CASSLSDIRSYEQYF
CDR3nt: TGTGCCAGCAGTTTATCGGACATCCGATCCTACGAGCAGTACTTC

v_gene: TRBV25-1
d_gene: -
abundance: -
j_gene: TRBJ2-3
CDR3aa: CASSEGQQAVGDTQYF
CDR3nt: TGTGCCAGCAGTGAGGGGCAGCAGGCCGTGGGAGATACGCAGTATTTT

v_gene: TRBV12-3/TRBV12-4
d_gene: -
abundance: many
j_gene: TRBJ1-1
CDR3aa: CASSLGENTEAFF
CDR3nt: TGTGCCAGCAGTTTAGGGGAGAACACTGAAGCTTTCTTT

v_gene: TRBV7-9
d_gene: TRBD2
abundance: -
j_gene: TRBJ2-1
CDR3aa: CASSLVGHSGEMDEQFF
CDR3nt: TGTGCCAGCAGCTTAGTCGGGCACAGCGGGGAGATGGATGAGCAGTTCTTC

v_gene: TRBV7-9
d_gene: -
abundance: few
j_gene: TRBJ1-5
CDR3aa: CASSPGEGSNQPQHF
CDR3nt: TGTGCCAGCAGCCCAGGGGAGGGAAGCAATCAGCCCCAGCATTTT

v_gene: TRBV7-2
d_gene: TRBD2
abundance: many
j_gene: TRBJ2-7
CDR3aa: CASSLKGLAEPSYEQYF
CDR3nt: TGTGCCAGCAGCTTAAAAGGCCTAGCGGAGCCTTCCTACGAGCAGTACTTC

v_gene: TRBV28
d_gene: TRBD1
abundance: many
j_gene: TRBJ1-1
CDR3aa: CASSSQTGTGNTEAFF
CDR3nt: TGTGCCAGCAGTTCCCAAACCGGGACAGGGAACACTGAAGCTTTCTTT

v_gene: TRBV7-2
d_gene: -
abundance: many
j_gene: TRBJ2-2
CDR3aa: CASSLVAPALNTGELFF
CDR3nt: TGTGCCAGCAGCTTAGTGGCACCGGCCCTCAACACCGGGGAGCTGTTTTTT

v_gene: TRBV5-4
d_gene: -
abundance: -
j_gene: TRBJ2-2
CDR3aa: CASSLDVGTGELFF
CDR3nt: TGTGCCAGCAGCTTGGATGTTGGGACCGGGGAGCTGTTTTTT

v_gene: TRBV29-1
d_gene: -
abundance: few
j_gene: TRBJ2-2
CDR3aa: CSVTPSETTGELFF
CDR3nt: TGCAGCGTTACCCCGTCGGAAACCACCGGGGAGCTGTTTTTT

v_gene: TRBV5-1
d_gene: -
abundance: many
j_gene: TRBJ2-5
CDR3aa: CASSLGAETQYF
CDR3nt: TGCGCCAGCAGCTTGGGTGCGGAGACCCAGTACTTC

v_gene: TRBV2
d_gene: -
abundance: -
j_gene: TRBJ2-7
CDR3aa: CASNSRAYEQYF
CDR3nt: TGTGCCAGCAACTCCAGGGCCTACGAGCAGTACTTC

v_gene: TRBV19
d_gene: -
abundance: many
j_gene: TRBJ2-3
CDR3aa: CASSIRADTQYF
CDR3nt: TGTGCCAGTAGTATAAGGGCAGATACGCAGTATTTT

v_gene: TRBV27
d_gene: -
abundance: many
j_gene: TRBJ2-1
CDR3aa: CASSLSEGLHEQFF
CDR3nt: TGTGCCAGCAGTTTATCGGAAGGGCTCCATGAGCAGTTCTTC

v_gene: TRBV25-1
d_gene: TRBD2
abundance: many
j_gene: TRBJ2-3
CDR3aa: CASSEFEKRGGPDTQYF
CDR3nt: TGTGCCAGCAGTGAATTTGAGAAGCGGGGGGGCCCAGATACGCAGTATTTT

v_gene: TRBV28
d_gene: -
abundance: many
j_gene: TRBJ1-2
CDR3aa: CASSLRPGGVGGYTF
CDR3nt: TGTGCCAGCAGTTTACGTCCCGGGGGGGTCGGTGGCTACACCTTC

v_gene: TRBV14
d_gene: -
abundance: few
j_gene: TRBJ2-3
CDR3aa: CASSLDAGFFRTDTQYF
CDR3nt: TGTGCCAGCAGCCTTGACGCGGGGTTTTTTCGCACAGATACGCAGTATTTT

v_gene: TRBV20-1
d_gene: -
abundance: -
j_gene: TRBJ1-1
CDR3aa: CSARDLGRAEAFF
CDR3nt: TGCAGTGCTAGAGATCTGGGCAGGGCTGAAGCTTTCTTT

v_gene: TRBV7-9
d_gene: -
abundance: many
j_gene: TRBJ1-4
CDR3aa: CASSLVGQNEKLFF
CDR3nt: TGTGCCAGCAGCTTAGTGGGGCAGAATGAAAAACTGTTTTTT

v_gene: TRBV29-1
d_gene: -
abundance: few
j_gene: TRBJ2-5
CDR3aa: CSVEEPGHPSETQYF
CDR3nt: TGCAGCGTTGAAGAACCCGGACATCCATCCGAGACCCAGTACTTC

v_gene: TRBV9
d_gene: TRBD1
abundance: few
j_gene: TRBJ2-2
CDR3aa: CASSVHGTGGTGELFF
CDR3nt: TGTGCCAGCAGCGTACACGGGACAGGGGGCACCGGGGAGCTGTTTTTT

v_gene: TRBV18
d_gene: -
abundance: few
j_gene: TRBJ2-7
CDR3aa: CASSPGPTYEQYF
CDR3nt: TGTGCCAGCTCACCAGGGCCTACCTACGAGCAGTACTTC

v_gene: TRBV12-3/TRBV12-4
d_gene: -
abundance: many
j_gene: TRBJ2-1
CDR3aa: CASSSGQGESEQFF
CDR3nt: -

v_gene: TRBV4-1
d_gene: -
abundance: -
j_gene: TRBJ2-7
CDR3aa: CASSQEGGSRSYEQYF
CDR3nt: TGCGCCAGCAGCCAAGAAGGAGGAAGTCGATCCTACGAGCAGTACTTC

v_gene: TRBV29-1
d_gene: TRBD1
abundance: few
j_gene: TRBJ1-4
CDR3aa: CSAGTGENEKLFF
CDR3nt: TGCAGCGCCGGGACAGGGGAAAATGAAAAACTGTTTTTT

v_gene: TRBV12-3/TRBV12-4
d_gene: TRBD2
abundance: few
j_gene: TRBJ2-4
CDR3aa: CASSLRLAGIGRGNIQYF
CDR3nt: TGTGCCAGCAGTCTTCGACTAGCGGGAATCGGCAGGGGAAACATTCAGTACTTC

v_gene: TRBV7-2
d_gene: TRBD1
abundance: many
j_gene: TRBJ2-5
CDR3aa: CASSPVLRDIWDRETQYF
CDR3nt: TGTGCCAGCAGCCCAGTCCTCCGGGACATCTGGGACAGGGAGACCCAGTACTTC